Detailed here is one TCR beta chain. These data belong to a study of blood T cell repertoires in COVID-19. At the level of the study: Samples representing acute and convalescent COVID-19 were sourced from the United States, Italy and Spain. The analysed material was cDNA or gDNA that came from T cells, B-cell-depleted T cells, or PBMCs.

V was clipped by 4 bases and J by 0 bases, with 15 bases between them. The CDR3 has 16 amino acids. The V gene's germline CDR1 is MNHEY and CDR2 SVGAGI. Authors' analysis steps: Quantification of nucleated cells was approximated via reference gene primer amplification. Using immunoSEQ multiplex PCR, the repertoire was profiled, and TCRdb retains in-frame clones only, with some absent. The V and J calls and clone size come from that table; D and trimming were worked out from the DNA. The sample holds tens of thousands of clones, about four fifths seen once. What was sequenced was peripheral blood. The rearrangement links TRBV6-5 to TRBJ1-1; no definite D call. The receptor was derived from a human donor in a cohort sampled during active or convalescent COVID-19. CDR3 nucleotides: TGTGCCAGCAGTTCCCTCCCCACGCAGGTGAACACTGAAGCTTTCTTT. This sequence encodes CASSSLPTQVNTEAFF.